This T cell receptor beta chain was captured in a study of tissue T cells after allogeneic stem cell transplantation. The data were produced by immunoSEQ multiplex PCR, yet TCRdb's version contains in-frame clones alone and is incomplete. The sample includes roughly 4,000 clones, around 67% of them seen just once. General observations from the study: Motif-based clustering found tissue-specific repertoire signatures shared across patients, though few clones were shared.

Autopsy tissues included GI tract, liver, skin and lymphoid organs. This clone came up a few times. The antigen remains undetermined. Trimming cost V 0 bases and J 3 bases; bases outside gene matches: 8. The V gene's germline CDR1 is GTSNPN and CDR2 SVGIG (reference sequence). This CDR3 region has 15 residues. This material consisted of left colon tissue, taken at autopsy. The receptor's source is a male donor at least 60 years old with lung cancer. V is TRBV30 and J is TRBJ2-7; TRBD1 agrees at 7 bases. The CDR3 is CAWSVRKAGGYEQYF. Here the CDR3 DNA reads TGTGCCTGGAGTGTAAGGAAGGCAGGGGGCTACGAGCAGTACTTC.